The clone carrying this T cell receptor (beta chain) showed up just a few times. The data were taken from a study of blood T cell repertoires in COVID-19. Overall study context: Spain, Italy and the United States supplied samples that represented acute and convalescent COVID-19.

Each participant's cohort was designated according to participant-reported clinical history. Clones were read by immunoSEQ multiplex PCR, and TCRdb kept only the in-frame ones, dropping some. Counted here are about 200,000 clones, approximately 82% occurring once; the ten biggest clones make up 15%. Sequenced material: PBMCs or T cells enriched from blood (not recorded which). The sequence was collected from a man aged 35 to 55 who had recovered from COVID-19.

Here the CDR3 DNA reads TGCAGCGGGGTAGACAGCCCTACAACCTATGGCTACACCTTC. Protein product: CSGVDSPTTYGYTF. The V gene is TRBV29-1, the J gene TRBJ1-2; possibly TRBD1 for D (5 bases). V was cut by 7 bases and J by 4 bases, with 19 bases left in between. The length of the CDR3 is 14 residues. Germline CDR1 SQVTM, CDR2 ANQGSEA. The full variable domain, with the rest looked up from reference TRBV29-1 and TRBJ1-2, is SAVISQKPSRDICQRGTSLTIQCQVDSQVTMMFWYRQQPGQSLTLIATANQGSEATYESGFVIDKFPISRPNLTFSTLTVSNMSPEDSSIYLCSGVDSPTTYGYTFGSGTRLTVV.